The 12 T cell receptor beta chains presented below share a single source sample, sequenced in a study of blood T cell repertoires in COVID-19. Assay used: immunoSEQ multiplex PCR; TCRdb lists only in-frame clones, some missing. The data show about 140,000 clones, 85% to 90% seen once. The material sequenced was peripheral blood. The source of these receptors is a woman aged 55-69 years with acute or convalescent COVID-19.

The J gene is TRBJ1-1, the V gene TRBV4-1; D is perhaps TRBD1 (5 bases). The germline CDR1 and CDR2 sequences are MGHRA and YSYEKL. V was cut by 1 base and J by 5 bases, with 8 bases left in between. The CDR3 loop spans 13 amino acids. The CDR3 nucleotides are TGCGCCAGCAGCCAAGCCAGGGAAACTGAAGCTTTCTTT. This gives the protein CASSQARETEAFF.

This sequence joins TRBV4-1 and TRBJ2-1; D possibly corresponds to TRBD2 (7 bases). V was pared by 0 bases and J by 9 bases, with 21 bases between. The CDR3 contains 17 residues. The V gene's germline CDR1 is MGHRA and CDR2 YSYEKL. The CDR3, as DNA: TGCGCCAGCAGCCAAGATAGGGGAGGGGGGGCCGTCGGTGAGCAGTTCTTC. It encodes CASSQDRGGGAVGEQFF.

This clone was seen a single time. The rearrangement links TRBV7-2 to TRBJ2-2; 13 bases match TRBD2. After removal of 5 bases from V and 6 bases from J, the junction contained 6 bases not matched to a gene. Looked up from germline, CDR1 is SGHTA and CDR2 is FQGNSA. This CDR3 region has 16 residues. CDR3 sequence reads: CASSALAGGMSGELFF. DNA for the CDR3: TGTGCCAGCAGCGCACTAGCGGGGGGGATGTCCGGGGAGCTGTTTTTT.

V and J are TRBV7-9 and TRBJ1-2; 7 nucleotides align to TRBD1. The V and J ends lost 4 bases and 1 base, in that order; junction bases with no gene match: 6. The CDR3 runs to 15 residues. Germline V lookup: CDR1 SEHNR, CDR2 FQNEAQ (reference sequence). DNA of the CDR3: TGTGCCAGCAGCTGGGACAGCAAACTTAACTATGGCTACACCTTC. Its translation is CASSWDSKLNYGYTF.

This clone was picked up a small number of times. The rearrangement links TRBV7-2 to TRBJ1-6; D is possibly TRBD1 (5 bases). The CDR3 runs to 13 residues. The germline V gene has CDR1 SGHTA and CDR2 FQGNSA. Trimming left V 2 bases short and J 7 bases short, with 6 bases between. For the CDR3, the DNA is TGTGCCAGCAGCTTATCAGGGAATTCACCCCTCCACTTT. This sequence encodes CASSLSGNSPLHF.

The J gene is TRBJ1-2, the V gene TRBV28; 7 bases line up with TRBD1. The CDR3 loop spans 14 amino acids. Germline CDR1 MDHEN, CDR2 SYDVKM. J gave up 4 bases and V 3 bases, and 5 bases lay outside the gene matches. The CDR3 DNA reads as TGTGCCAGCAGTTTTCAGGGGGATGCCTATGGCTACACCTTC. It yields the protein CASSFQGDAYGYTF.

The chain recombines TRBV5-4 with TRBJ2-2; TRBD1 is a possible D gene (5 bases). Between the trimmed V and J ends, which lost 6 bases and 2 bases, there was a span of 17 bases. Per the germline V gene, CDR1 is SGHNT and CDR2 is YYREEE (reference sequence). This CDR3 has 16 residues. For the CDR3, the DNA is TGTGCCAGCACGCTACCAGGGTCCCCCAACACCGGGGAGCTGTTTTTT. Translated: CASTLPGSPNTGELFF.

This chain connects TRBV27 to TRBJ2-7; D perhaps matches TRBD1 (6 bases). Deletions cut 1 base from V and 6 bases from J, with 25 bases between. The CDR3 totals 18 residues. Germline V lookup: CDR1 MNHEY, CDR2 SMNVEV (reference sequence). This CDR3 is CASSLLGAQPADRAEQYF. The CDR3 DNA follows: TGTGCCAGCAGTTTATTGGGGGCTCAACCGGCCGATCGGGCCGAGCAGTACTTC.

The V and J genes are TRBV5-1 and TRBJ1-4, with 9 bases matching TRBD1. Per the germline V gene, CDR1 is SGHRS and CDR2 is YFSETQ. This CDR3 has 14 residues. The ends lost 0 bases at V and 7 bases at J; junction bases unmatched: 1. Here the CDR3 reads CASSLGQGVEKLFF. CDR3 coding DNA: TGCGCCAGCAGCTTGGGACAGGGGGTTGAAAAACTGTTTTTT. Complete variable domain (other parts from reference TRBV5-1 and TRBJ1-4): KAGVTQTPRYLIKTRGQQVTLSCSPISGHRSVSWYQQTPGQGLQFLFEYFSETQRNKGNFPGRFSGRQFSNSRSEMNVSTLELGDSALYLCASSLGQGVEKLFFGSGTQLSVL.

The chain links TRBV27 to TRBJ2-1, with D perhaps TRBD2 (5 bases). The germline gives CDR1 MNHEY, CDR2 SMNVEV (reference sequence). Trimming removed 7 bases at V and 6 bases at J, with 13 bases between. The CDR3 is made up of 13 amino acids. In DNA form, the CDR3 reads TGTGCCAGCAAGAGACTACCAGTCAATGAGCAGTTCTTC. Residues: CASKRLPVNEQFF.

A few counts support this clone. The chain uses TRBV5-4 and TRBJ1-3; D may be TRBD1 (5 bases). Germline assignment: CDR1 SGHNT and CDR2 YYREEE (reference sequence). The CDR3 contains 16 residues. The ends were cut back, 4 bases at V and 0 bases at J, with 14 bases in the middle. The chain's CDR3 is CASSLGGHFSGNTIYF. CDR3 coding DNA: TGTGCCAGCAGCCTTGGTGGACATTTCTCTGGAAACACCATATATTTT.

The chain is built from TRBV6-2 or TRBV6-3 and TRBJ1-1; 8 bases map to TRBD1. Germline V CDR1 and CDR2: MNHEY, SVGEGT. There are 17 residues in the CDR3. Trimming at V came to 2 bases and at J to 0 bases, leaving 8 bases not matched to a gene. For the CDR3, the DNA is TGTGCCAGCAGTTACCCAACGACAGGGGCAATGAACACTGAAGCTTTCTTT. It codes for CASSYPTTGAMNTEAFF.